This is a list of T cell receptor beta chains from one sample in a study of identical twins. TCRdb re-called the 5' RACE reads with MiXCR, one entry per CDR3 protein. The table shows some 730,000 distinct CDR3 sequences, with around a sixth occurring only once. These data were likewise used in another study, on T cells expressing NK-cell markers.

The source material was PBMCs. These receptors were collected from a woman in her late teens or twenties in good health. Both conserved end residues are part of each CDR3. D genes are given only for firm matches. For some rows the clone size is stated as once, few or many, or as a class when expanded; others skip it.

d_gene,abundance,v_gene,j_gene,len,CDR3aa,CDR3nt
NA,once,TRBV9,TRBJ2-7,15,CASSVQGSSSYEQYF,TGTGCCAGCAGCGTACAGGGATCTAGCTCCTACGAGCAGTACTTC
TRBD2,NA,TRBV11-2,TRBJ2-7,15,CASSLELAGVHEQYF,TGTGCCAGCAGCCTGGAGCTAGCGGGAGTACACGAGCAGTACTTC
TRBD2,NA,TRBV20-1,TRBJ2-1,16,CSAGPRLAGEYNEQFF,TGCAGTGCTGGACCCAGACTAGCGGGGGAATACAATGAGCAGTTCTTC
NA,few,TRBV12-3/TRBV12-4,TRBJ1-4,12,CASKTSWGELFF,TGTGCCAGCAAAACCAGCTGGGGGGAACTGTTTTTT
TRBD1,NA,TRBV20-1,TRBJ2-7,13,CSVPDRRPSEQYF,TGCAGTGTTCCGGACAGGCGTCCCTCCGAGCAGTACTTC
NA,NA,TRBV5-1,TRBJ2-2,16,CASSLGVTGRTGELFF,TGCGCCAGCAGCTTGGGAGTTACAGGCCGTACCGGGGAGCTGTTTTTT
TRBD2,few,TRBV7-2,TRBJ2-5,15,CASSPAGGVHTTQYF,TGTGCCAGCAGCCCAGCCGGGGGGGTCCATACCACCCAGTACTTC
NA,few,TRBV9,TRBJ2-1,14,CASSPPTFYNEQFF,TGTGCCAGCAGCCCACCTACTTTCTACAATGAGCAGTTCTTC
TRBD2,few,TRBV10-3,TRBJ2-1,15,CATEGGDSISNEQFF,TGTGCCACCGAGGGAGGGGACTCCATCTCCAATGAGCAGTTCTTC
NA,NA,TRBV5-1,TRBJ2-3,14,CASARGLITDTQYF,TGCGCCAGCGCCAGGGGACTTATCACAGATACGCAGTATTTT
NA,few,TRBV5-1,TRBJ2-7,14,CASSLAGTPTEQYF,TGCGCCAGCAGCTTGGCCGGAACTCCTACGGAGCAGTACTTC
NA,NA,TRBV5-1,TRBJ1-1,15,CASSPGLLRNTEAFF,TGCGCCAGCAGCCCCGGACTCCTCAGAAACACTGAAGCTTTCTTT
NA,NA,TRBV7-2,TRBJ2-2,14,CASSLVFRDGELFF,TGTGCCAGCAGCTTAGTCTTCAGGGACGGGGAGCTGTTTTTT
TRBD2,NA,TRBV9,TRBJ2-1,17,CASSPTSGRAGGNEQFF,TGTGCCAGCAGCCCTACTAGCGGGAGGGCCGGTGGGAATGAGCAGTTCTTC
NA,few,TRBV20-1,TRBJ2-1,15,CSAIFGGRDNNEQFF,TGCAGTGCAATCTTCGGGGGGCGCGACAACAATGAGCAGTTCTTC
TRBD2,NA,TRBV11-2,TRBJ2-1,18,CASSLMTGTSGSLNEQFF,TGTGCCAGCAGCTTAATGACAGGAACTAGCGGGAGTTTGAATGAGCAGTTCTTC
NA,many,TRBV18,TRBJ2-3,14,CASSLASKEDTQYF,TGTGCCAGCTCACTGGCTAGCAAGGAAGATACGCAGTATTTT
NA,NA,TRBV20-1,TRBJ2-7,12,CSAPSQGHEQYF,TGCAGTGCCCCCAGTCAGGGGCACGAGCAGTACTTC
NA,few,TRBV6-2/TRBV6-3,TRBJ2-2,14,CASRDGTHTGELFF,TGTGCCAGCAGGGACGGAACTCACACCGGGGAGCTGTTTTTT
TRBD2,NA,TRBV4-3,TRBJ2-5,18,CASSQEAGSGGQYETQYF,TGCGCCAGCAGCCAAGAAGCCGGGAGCGGGGGGCAATACGAGACCCAGTACTTC
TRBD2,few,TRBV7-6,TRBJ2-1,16,CASSATSGAKYNEQFF,TGTGCCAGCAGCGCCACTAGCGGGGCCAAATACAATGAGCAGTTCTTC
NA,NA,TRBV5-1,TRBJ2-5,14,CASSSQGIQGTQYF,TGCGCCAGCAGCTCCCAGGGGATCCAGGGGACCCAGTACTTC
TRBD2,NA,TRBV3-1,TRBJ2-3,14,CASSRGPGGDTQYF,TGTGCCAGCAGCCGGGGACCGGGAGGAGATACGCAGTATTTT
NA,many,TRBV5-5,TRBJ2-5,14,CASSFRSTGETQYF,TGTGCCAGCAGCTTCCGGTCAACGGGGGAGACCCAGTACTTC
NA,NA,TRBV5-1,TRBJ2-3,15,CASSLPTGTTDTQYF,TGCGCCAGCAGCTTACCAACTGGGACCACAGATACGCAGTATTTT
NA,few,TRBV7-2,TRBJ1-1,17,CASNDPPRGATNTEAFF,TGTGCCAGCAACGATCCTCCGAGGGGGGCGACGAACACTGAAGCTTTCTTT
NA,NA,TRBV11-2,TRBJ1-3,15,CASSRFGGAGNTIYF,TGTGCCAGCAGCCGTTTCGGGGGAGCTGGAAACACCATATATTTT
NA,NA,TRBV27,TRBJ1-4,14,CASSKVGGNEKLFF,TGTGCCAGCTCTAAAGTGGGGGGGAATGAAAAACTGTTTTTT
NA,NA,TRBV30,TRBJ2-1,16,CAWSGPRLDPDNEQFF,TGTGCCTGGAGTGGTCCGCGTCTAGATCCCGACAATGAGCAGTTCTTC
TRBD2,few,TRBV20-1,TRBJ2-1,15,CSALGRGGRREEQFF,TGCAGTGCTTTGGGGCGGGGGGGCCGCCGGGAAGAGCAGTTCTTC
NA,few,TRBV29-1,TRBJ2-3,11,CSVWDTDTQYF,TGCAGCGTCTGGGACACAGATACGCAGTATTTT
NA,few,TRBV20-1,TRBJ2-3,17,CSARSPGVGKYTDTQYF,TGCAGTGCTAGATCCCCGGGCGTGGGGAAGTACACAGATACGCAGTATTTT
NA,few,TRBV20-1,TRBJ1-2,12,CSATGVMSGYTF,TGCAGTGCCACCGGGGTTATGTCTGGCTACACCTTC
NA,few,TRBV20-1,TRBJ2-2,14,CSARAGGHTGELFF,TGCAGTGCTAGGGCCGGGGGCCACACCGGGGAGCTGTTTTTT
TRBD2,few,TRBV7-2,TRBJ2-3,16,CASSVQAGAMADTQYF,TGTGCCAGCAGCGTACAGGCGGGAGCTATGGCAGATACGCAGTATTTT
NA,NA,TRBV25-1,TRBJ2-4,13,CASRRGVGNIQYF,TGTGCCAGCAGGAGGGGAGTCGGAAACATTCAGTACTTC
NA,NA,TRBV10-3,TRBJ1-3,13,CAIMGNSGNTIYF,TGTGCCATCATGGGGAACTCTGGAAACACCATATATTTT
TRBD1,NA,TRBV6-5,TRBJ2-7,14,CASSYADRMYEQYF,TGTGCCAGCAGTTACGCGGACAGGATGTACGAGCAGTACTTC